A single sample gave rise to the 29 T cell receptor beta chains below, sequenced in a study of Ad26.COV2.S vaccination and SARS-CoV-2 variants listed by TCRdb under 2021. Sample treatment or condition, as interpreted from the label and publication: around 19 received Ad26.COV2.S at low or high dose, single or two shots; several received placebo; per-sample allocation not given. For vaccine and placebo recipients, the sequenced repertoires came from samples collected on day 63 after the first injection. Libraries were constructed by the immunoSEQ multiplex PCR assay. TCRdb carries this immuneACCESS record with in-frame sequences only. Its versions omit some clonotypes, under half of them owing to an unresolved V gene in the studies checked, with the rest unexplained. A total of around 370,000 clones appear in this sample, about 85% of them only once. The top ten hold 3% to 4% of the sample. The sample in question was peripheral blood, obtained in a trial of Ad26.COV2.S vaccine versus placebo. The receptors here all came from a person aged 18-60 years who received the Ad26.COV2.S COVID-19 vaccine or a placebo.

The rearrangement uses TRBV18 and TRBJ2-3; 8 bases are shared with TRBD2. Trimming cost V 3 bases and J 1 base; bases outside gene matches: 6. The CDR3 consists of 16 residues. The germline V gene encodes CDR1 KGHSH and CDR2 LQKENI. The CDR3 reads CASSPFSGMGTDTQYF. CDR3 nucleotide sequence: TGTGCCAGCTCACCTTTTAGCGGGATGGGCACAGATACGCAGTATTTT.

The chain couples TRBV6-1 to TRBJ1-2, with no clear D. The CDR3 runs to 11 residues. Germline V gene lookup returns CDR1 MNHNS and CDR2 SASEGT. The V gene lost 2 bases and the J gene lost 6 bases, with 4 bases spanning the gap. CDR3 DNA: TGTGCCAGCAGTGAACATGATGGCTACACCTTC. Translated, it gives CASSEHDGYTF.

The rearrangement uses TRBV24-1 and TRBJ2-2, with TRBD1 identical over 11 bases. Germline values: CDR1 KGHDR, CDR2 SFDVKD. CDR3 length: 15 amino acids. The V and J ends lost 5 bases and 5 bases, in that order; junction bases with no gene match: 3. The CDR3 nucleotides read TGTGCCACCAGTGCCGGGGACAGGGGGACCGGGGAGCTGTTTTTT. Its protein product is CATSAGDRGTGELFF.

A single count supports this clone. Different DNA sequences within this sample yield the same CDR3. This chain joins TRBV3-1 (or the pseudogene TRBV3-2) and TRBJ2-2; TRBD2 might be the D (6 bases). The V gene lost 3 bases and the J gene lost 2 bases, with 10 bases spanning the gap. The germline V gene has CDR1 LGHDT and CDR2 YNNKEL (reference sequence). This CDR3 contains 15 residues. In DNA, the CDR3 is TGTGCCAGCAGCCAGGGGACTGCTAACACCGGGGAGCTGTTTTTT. Encoded protein: CASSQGTANTGELFF.

This clone was counted a single time. The V and J genes are TRBV30 and TRBJ2-3; 7 nucleotides match TRBD1. Germline lookup yields CDR1 GTSNPN and CDR2 SVGIG (reference sequence). This CDR3 contains 16 residues. V was pared by 0 bases and J by 0 bases, with 6 bases of the junction left unmatched. CDR3 coding DNA: TGTGCCTGGAGTGTACAGGGGACAGTTAGCACAGATACGCAGTATTTT. This translates into CAWSVQGTVSTDTQYF.

The V and J genes are TRBV30 and TRBJ1-3; D remains unclear. Germline CDR1 GTSNPN, CDR2 SVGIG (reference sequence). CDR3 length equals 13 residues. Trimming removed 6 bases at V and 0 bases at J, with 9 bases between. CDR3 protein: CACQGSSGNTIYF. The CDR3 coding sequence is TGTGCCTGCCAAGGGAGCTCTGGAAACACCATATATTTT.

There are a few counts of this clone. V gene TRBV19 combines with J gene TRBJ2-3; perhaps TRBD1 as D (6 bases). Germline lookup yields CDR1 LNHDA and CDR2 SQIVND (reference sequence). The CDR3 extends over 14 amino acids. V was cut by 4 bases and J by 4 bases, with 12 bases left in between. CDR3 in amino acids: CASSRGHAADTQYF. The DNA for the CDR3 is TGTGCCAGTAGTAGGGGGCATGCCGCAGATACGCAGTATTTT.

On this clone itself: Other nucleotide sequences from this sample produce the same CDR3. V gene TRBV2 combines with J gene TRBJ1-6; the match to TRBD1 covers 10 bases. Germline values: CDR1 SNHLY, CDR2 FYNNEI. Trimming at V came to 6 bases and at J to 11 bases, leaving 7 bases not matched to a gene. The CDR3 extends over 14 amino acids. CDR3 DNA: TGTGCCAGCAGGGGGGACAGGGGAAGTCCACCCCTCCACTTT. Translating it yields CASRGDRGSPPLHF.

V gene TRBV10-3 combines with J gene TRBJ2-1; 7 nucleotides agree with TRBD1. The V and J ends lost 5 bases and 5 bases, in that order; junction bases with no gene match: 9. CDR1 and CDR2 from the germline V gene are ENHRY and SYGVKD. The CDR3 contains 15 residues. This CDR3 reads CAISPLTTGNNEQFF. In DNA, the CDR3 is TGTGCCATCAGTCCATTAACGACAGGGAACAATGAGCAGTTCTTC.

In DNA, the CDR3 is TGTGCCAGTAGTATAATTTACGGGGACATACAGTCACCCCTCCACTTT. Protein sequence: CASSIIYGDIQSPLHF. The J gene is TRBJ1-6, the V gene TRBV19; perhaps TRBD1 as D (6 bases). The CDR3 has 16 amino acids. From germline, CDR1 is LNHDA and CDR2 SQIVND (reference sequence). V lost 2 bases to trimming and J lost 10 bases, with 18 bases between them. The complete variable domain, with remaining parts taken from reference TRBV19 and TRBJ1-6, reads DGGITQSPKYLFRKEGQNVTLSCEQNLNHDAMYWYRQDPGQGLRLIYYSQIVNDFQKGDIAEGYSVSREKKESFPLTVTSAQKNPTAFYLCASSIIYGDIQSPLHFGNGTRLTVT.

The genes are TRBV2 and TRBJ2-7; D gene unclear. The CDR3 is 15 amino acids. The germline V and J ends were trimmed by 5 bases and 6 bases, with 20 bases remaining between them. CDR1 is SNHLY and CDR2 is FYNNEI in the germline V gene. CDR3 sequence (DNA): TGTGCCAGCAGTAAACTCCCAACCCCCGACGGCGAGCAGTACTTC. Protein product: CASSKLPTPDGEQYF.

This clone has a single count. This chain links TRBV12-3 or TRBV12-4 with TRBJ2-1; 8 bases line up with TRBD1. The CDR3 length is 13 residues. Unmatched junction bases numbered 7, after V lost 7 bases and J lost 8 bases. The CDR3: CASTSDRGDEQFF. As DNA, the CDR3 is TGTGCCAGCACTTCTGACAGGGGAGATGAGCAGTTCTTC.

This chain links TRBV15 with TRBJ1-6; D is possibly TRBD1 (5 bases). Germline V gene lookup returns CDR1 LNHNV and CDR2 YYDKDF (reference sequence). V dropped 3 bases and J dropped 0 bases, with 15 bases sitting between them. The CDR3 loop spans 18 amino acids. The CDR3 DNA sequence: TGTGCCACCAGCAGCAGGGATGGCAGGAGCTCCTATAATTCACCCCTCCACTTT. Its protein is CATSSRDGRSSYNSPLHF.

The genes are TRBV5-1 and TRBJ1-1; D is possibly TRBD1 (5 bases). Between the trimmed V and J ends, which lost 4 bases and 1 base, there was a span of 8 bases. CDR3 length: 13 residues. The germline CDR1 and CDR2 sequences are SGHRS and YFSETQ. CDR3 DNA: TGCGCCAGCAGCCGGACAACGAACACTGAAGCTTTCTTT. Protein: CASSRTTNTEAFF.

Note on this clone: Other DNA sequences from this sample encode an identical CDR3 as well. The chain employs TRBV12-3 or TRBV12-4 and TRBJ2-7; TRBD2 might be the D (5 bases). V was trimmed by 3 bases and J by 2 bases, leaving 8 bases between them. This CDR3 contains 13 residues. CDR3 sequence: CASSFGLPYEQYF. The CDR3 DNA is TGTGCCAGCAGTTTCGGACTCCCCTACGAGCAGTACTTC.

The chain employs TRBV2 and TRBJ2-7, with D possibly matching TRBD2 (7 bases). V was clipped by 5 bases and J by 5 bases, with 19 bases between them. Germline V gives CDR1 SNHLY, CDR2 FYNNEI. The CDR3 sequence is 15 residues long. DNA for the CDR3: TGTGCCAGCAGTACCAATGGGGGCGGGGGACACGAGCAGTACTTC. Translation gives CASSTNGGGGHEQYF.

The chain links TRBV6-5 to TRBJ2-3, with D uncertain. V was cut by 0 bases and J by 0 bases, with 7 bases left in between. Per the germline V gene, CDR1 is MNHEY and CDR2 is SVGAGI. CDR3 length: 15 amino acids. CDR3 in DNA: TGTGCCAGCAGTTACTCGCTATCTAGCACAGATACGCAGTATTTT. Protein product: CASSYSLSSTDTQYF.

This clone was observed a handful of times. V gene TRBV7-9 combines with J gene TRBJ2-7, with D possibly matching TRBD2 (7 bases). The CDR3 loop spans 16 amino acids. Trimming removed 0 bases from V and 3 bases from J, with 15 bases in between. Germline CDR1 SEHNR, CDR2 FQNEAQ (reference sequence). The CDR3 sequence is CASSLALAGADYEQYF. For the CDR3, the DNA is TGTGCCAGCAGCTTAGCGTTGGCGGGGGCAGACTACGAGCAGTACTTC.

The V call is TRBV12-5, the J call TRBJ2-7; the D is unclear. The CDR3 sequence is 10 residues long. In germline, CDR1 is LGHNT, CDR2 FRNRAP. The V end lost 2 bases, the J end lost 6 bases, and 2 bases lay between the germline ends. The DNA of the CDR3 is TGTGCTAGTGGTTTGACCGAGCAGTACTTC. Its translation: CASGLTEQYF.

This clone was detected only once. V usage is TRBV5-5 and J usage is TRBJ2-7; no clear D. The germline CDR1 and CDR2 sequences are SGHKS and YYEKEE (reference sequence). V was trimmed by 4 bases and J by 2 bases, leaving 4 bases between them. The CDR3 sequence is 11 residues long. The DNA of the CDR3 is TGTGCCAGCAGCGCCACCTACGAGCAGTACTTC. As protein: CASSATYEQYF.

V is TRBV6-2 or TRBV6-3 and J is TRBJ2-7; a weak D match, TRBD2 (6 bases). This CDR3 is 14 amino acids long. Germline CDR1 and CDR2: MNHEY and SVGEGT. V was pared by 1 base and J by 5 bases, with 12 bases between. CDR3 loop: CASSYFRPGDEQYF. In DNA, the CDR3 is TGTGCCAGCAGTTACTTTAGGCCGGGGGACGAGCAGTACTTC.

The chain joins TRBV3-1 (or the pseudogene TRBV3-2) to TRBJ2-3; TRBD1 matches at 11 bases. With 4 bases clipped from V and 3 bases from J, the junction kept 9 bases outside the gene matches. The CDR3 covers 17 residues. Germline V gene sequence: CDR1 LGHDT, CDR2 YNNKEL (reference sequence). The CDR3 is CASSLTGTGGPTDTQYF. In nucleotides, the CDR3 is TGTGCCAGCAGCCTAACCGGGACAGGGGGGCCTACAGATACGCAGTATTTT.

The chain uses TRBV11-2 and TRBJ2-5; 8 bases agree with TRBD2. CDR3 size: 17 residues. V lost 2 bases and J lost 5; bases outside the gene matches: 13. Germline assignment: CDR1 SGHAT and CDR2 FQNNGV. CDR3 nucleotide sequence: TGTGCCAGCAGCTTACTCCCCTGGTCGGGGGGGCTGGAGACCCAGTACTTC. Translated, it gives CASSLLPWSGGLETQYF.

This chain joins TRBV6-5 and TRBJ1-6; tentative D call: TRBD1 (5 bases). Germline V gives CDR1 MNHEY, CDR2 SVGAGI. CDR3 length: 15 amino acids. The ends were cut back, 6 bases at V and 9 bases at J, with 18 bases in the middle. The CDR3 here is CASSPQLGGSSPLHF. In DNA, the CDR3 is TGTGCCAGCAGCCCGCAATTGGGGGGGAGTTCACCCCTCCACTTT.

V is TRBV20-1 and J is TRBJ2-5; maybe TRBD2 (6 bases). The CDR3 is 14 residues long. Germline V gene data show CDR1 as DFQATT and CDR2 as SNEGSKA (reference sequence). With 3 bases removed from V and 4 bases from J, the gap between germline ends came to 15 bases. The CDR3 sequence: CSASPGAARETQYF. CDR3 coding DNA: TGCAGTGCTAGTCCGGGAGCGGCTCGAGAGACCCAGTACTTC.

The chain uses TRBV29-1 and TRBJ1-1; weak D call: TRBD1 (5 bases). Deletions cut 6 bases from V and 8 bases from J, with 19 bases between. The CDR3 spans 13 residues. CDR1 and CDR2 from the germline V gene are SQVTM and ANQGSEA. In nucleotides, the CDR3 is TGCAGCGTAGACCAAGCCGGGACCGGCGAAGCTTTCTTT. Amino acid sequence: CSVDQAGTGEAFF.

The chain carries TRBV3-1 (or the pseudogene TRBV3-2) and TRBJ2-3; 7 nucleotides align to TRBD2. In germline, CDR1 is LGHDT, CDR2 YNNKEL (reference sequence). The CDR3 sequence is 18 residues long. J gave up 4 bases and V 2 bases, and 15 bases lay outside the gene matches. The CDR3 DNA reads as TGTGCCAGCAGCCAATCCCGGGGGAGACGGGGGGTTTCAGATACGCAGTATTTT. Its translation: CASSQSRGRRGVSDTQYF.

The chain is built from TRBV9 and TRBJ2-7; tentatively, D is TRBD1 (6 bases). The length of the CDR3 is 15 residues. V lost 4 bases and J 2 bases, leaving 16 bases between the germline ends. Germline CDR1 reads SGDLS; CDR2 reads YYNGEE. CDR3 DNA: TGTGCCAGCAGCCGGACCGGGGACACAACCTACGAGCAGTACTTC. It translates to CASSRTGDTTYEQYF.

This chain connects TRBV28 to TRBJ1-6; the match to TRBD1 covers 8 bases. The junction had 7 bases not matched to a gene; V was cut back by 4 bases and J by 17 bases. Germline assignment: CDR1 MDHEN and CDR2 SYDVKM. The length of the CDR3 is 12 residues. The CDR3 nucleotides read TGTGCCAGCAGTTCCCCGGGACAGGATATCCACTTT. This sequence encodes CASSSPGQDIHF.